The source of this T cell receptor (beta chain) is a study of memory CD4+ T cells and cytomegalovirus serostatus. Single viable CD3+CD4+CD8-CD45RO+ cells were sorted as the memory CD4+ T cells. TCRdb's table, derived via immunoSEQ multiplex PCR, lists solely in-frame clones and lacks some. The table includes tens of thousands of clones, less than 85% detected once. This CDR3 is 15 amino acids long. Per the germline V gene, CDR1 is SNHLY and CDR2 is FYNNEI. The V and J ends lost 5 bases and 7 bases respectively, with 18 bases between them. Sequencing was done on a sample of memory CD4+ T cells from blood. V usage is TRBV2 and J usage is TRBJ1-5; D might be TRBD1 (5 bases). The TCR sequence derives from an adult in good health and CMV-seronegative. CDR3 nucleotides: TGTGCCAGCAGTAGACAGTTAACCTCGGGGCAGCCCCAGCATTTT. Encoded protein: CASSRQLTSGQPQHF.